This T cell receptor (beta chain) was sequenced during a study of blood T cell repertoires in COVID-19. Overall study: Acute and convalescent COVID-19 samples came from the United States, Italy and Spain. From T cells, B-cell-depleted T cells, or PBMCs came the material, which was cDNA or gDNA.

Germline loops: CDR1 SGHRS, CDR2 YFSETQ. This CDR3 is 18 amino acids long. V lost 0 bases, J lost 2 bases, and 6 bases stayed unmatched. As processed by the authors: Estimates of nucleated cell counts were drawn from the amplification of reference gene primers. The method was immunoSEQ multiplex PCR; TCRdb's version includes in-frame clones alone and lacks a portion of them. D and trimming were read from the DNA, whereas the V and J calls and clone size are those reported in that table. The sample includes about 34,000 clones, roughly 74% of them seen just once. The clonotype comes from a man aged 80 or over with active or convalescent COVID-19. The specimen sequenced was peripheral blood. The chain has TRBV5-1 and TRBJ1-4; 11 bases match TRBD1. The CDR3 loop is CASSLGGQGAFTNEKLFF. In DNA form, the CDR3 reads TGCGCCAGCAGCTTGGGTGGACAGGGGGCGTTTACTAATGAAAAACTGTTTTTT.